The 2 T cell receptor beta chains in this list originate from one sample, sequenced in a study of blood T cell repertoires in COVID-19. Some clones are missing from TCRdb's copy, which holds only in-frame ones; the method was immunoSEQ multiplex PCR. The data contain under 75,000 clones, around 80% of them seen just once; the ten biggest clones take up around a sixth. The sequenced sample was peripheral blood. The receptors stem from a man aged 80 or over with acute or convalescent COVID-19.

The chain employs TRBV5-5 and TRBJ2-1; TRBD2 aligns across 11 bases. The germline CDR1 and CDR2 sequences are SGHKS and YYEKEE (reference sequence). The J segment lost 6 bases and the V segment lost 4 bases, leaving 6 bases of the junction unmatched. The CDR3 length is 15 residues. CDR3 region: CASSSVSGGANEQFF. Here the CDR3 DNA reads TGTGCCAGCAGCAGCGTTAGCGGGGGGGCCAATGAGCAGTTCTTC.

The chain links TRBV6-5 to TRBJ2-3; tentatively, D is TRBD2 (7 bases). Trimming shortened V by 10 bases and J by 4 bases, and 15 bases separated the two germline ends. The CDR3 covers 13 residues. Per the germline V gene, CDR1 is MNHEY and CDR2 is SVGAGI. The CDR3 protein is CATKGGVADTQYF. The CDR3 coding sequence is TGTGCCACCAAAGGGGGGGTGGCAGATACGCAGTATTTT.